A single TCR beta chain is shown here with its context. There are many counts of this clonotype. It has no known antigen specificity. No qualities accompany the bases; no much larger clone lies one base away. Explained via the paper, the treatment or condition label denotes: PENTA 11 planned treatment interruption arm or continuous ART arm. The participants were children from the United Kingdom between 2 and 15 years old who had been on ART with at least three drugs for 24 weeks or longer. The study required cryopreserved PBMCs containing at least 5 million viable cells, and a handful of candidate patients were excluded because of low viable PBMC yield. Naive CD4+ CD45RA+ CD45RO- T cells were FACS-sorted from thawed PBMCs on a FACSAria III cell sorter. After sorting, the cells were fixed and RNA was extracted first with the RNeasy FFPE kit and then with the RNeasy Micro kit. The sample originates from a study of HIV-infected children after antiretroviral therapy interruption (dated by TCRdb to about 2019). General notes on the study: The study included eight children, four on planned treatment interruption and four on continuous treatment, and all eight had a CD4+ count above 500 and a viral load below 50 copies/ml. The interruption group had a median age of about 9.5 years, and the continuous treatment group had a median age of approximately 8 years. Exposure to EBV and CMV had been recorded for most participating children. For the interruption arm, samples were taken at week 0, at week 12, at the end of interruption (week 24 or 48), and roughly 3 years after the study ended. Continuous-treatment samples were analyzed from corresponding weeks 0, 48 and 150. Alongside thymic output measurements, TCR repertoires of children on planned treatment interruption were compared with TCR repertoires of children on continuous antiretroviral treatment.

CDR1 MRHNA and CDR2 SNTAGT were looked up in the germline V gene. V gives up 8 bases and J gives up 0 bases, and the segment between their germline ends measures 11 bases. Reading from cysteine to phenylalanine, the CDR3 counts 13 amino acids. The retained sequence is limited to the CDR3, 39 bases, with the frame set at the first base. Receptors were amplified or captured by 3' RACE. TCR libraries were generated from RNA by a 3' RACE protocol incorporating unique molecular identifiers so that PCR amplification bias could be corrected. Amplicon libraries were pooled in groups of up to 12 and sequenced on an Illumina MiSeq using v2 2x250 paired-end chemistry. The paper's processing steps were these. Reads were processed with Decombinator for assignment of V and J genes and CDR3, and barcode-based correction of errors and PCR bias was applied. Before Gini coefficients were calculated with the R ineq package, the repertoires were subsampled to the same depth. CDR3 similarity was assessed with GLIPH, Hamming distance and a shared triplet metric. TCRdb ran its own pipeline on the public reads, namely fastp trimming at Q25 and MiXCR clone calling, and kept in-frame beta chains. Under each unique CDR3 protein, matching rows form one entry showing the most common genes and DNA. The V and J calls reflect TCRdb's pipeline rather than the authors' work. This sample lists some 51,000 distinct CDR3 sequences; 4.3% were detected once. Of the sample, 0.7% is held by the ten largest clones.

The paper's findings and limits, for the study overall: In naive CD4+ repertoires of PTI patients, CDR3 sharing between time points fell after interruption began; many sequences were shared between end of interruption and 3 years later. The naive CD4+ Gini coefficient rose by the end of treatment interruption, suggesting clonal expansion, and returned to baseline by 3 years. Sorted CD45RA+ naive cells might include minor non-naive CD45RA+ populations such as EMRA or stem memory cells. The small number of patients is a limitation of the study, so the data should be interpreted with caution.

The chain employs TRBV6-4 and TRBJ2-7; the D gene is perhaps TRBD1 or TRBD2, each of them matching over 5 bases. Here the sequenced sample was CD45RA+ CD4+ T cells from PBMCs, pooled from several time points, taken from a donor given antiretroviral therapy, either interrupted or continuous. According to the study, the label for this sample's cell subset or site signals: naive CD4+ CD45RA+ CD45RO- T cells. This clonotype originated in a pool of human donors with HIV. The CDR3 is CASCRGSSYEQYF. The DNA sequence reads TGTGCCAGCTGTCGGGGCAGCTCCTACGAGCAGTACTTC.